Listed below are T cell receptor beta chains from one sample, sequenced in a study of blood T cell repertoires in COVID-19. Some clones are missing from TCRdb's copy, which holds only in-frame ones; the method was immunoSEQ multiplex PCR. The sample has tens of thousands of clones; approximately 90% are singletons. Sample: peripheral blood. All receptors come from a human donor in a cohort sampled during active COVID-19. CDR3s include the opening cysteine and the closing phenylalanine or tryptophan. The D gene is left open where the match is weak. Not every row has a clone size; where given, it reads once, few, many or a size class.

clone_size: .; j_call: TRBJ2-3; cdr3_length: 15; d_call: .; v_call: TRBV19; cdr3_aa: CASSIYTTSTDTQYF; cdr3_nt: TGTGCCAGTAGTATTTACACTACTAGCACAGATACGCAGTATTTT
clone_size: .; j_call: TRBJ1-6; cdr3_length: 16; d_call: .; v_call: TRBV18; cdr3_aa: CASRQVVGSYNSPLHF; cdr3_nt: TGTGCCTCCCGACAGGTGGTTGGGTCCTATAATTCACCCCTCCACTTT
clone_size: .; j_call: TRBJ2-1; cdr3_length: 16; d_call: TRBD2; v_call: TRBV4-2; cdr3_aa: CASSQELADLYNEQFF; cdr3_nt: TGTGCCAGCAGCCAAGAACTAGCGGACCTTTACAATGAGCAGTTCTTC
clone_size: .; j_call: TRBJ1-2; cdr3_length: 13; d_call: .; v_call: TRBV30; cdr3_aa: CAWSVGTGYGYTF; cdr3_nt: TGTGCCTGGAGTGTGGGAACAGGGTATGGCTACACCTTC
clone_size: .; j_call: TRBJ1-2; cdr3_length: 15; d_call: .; v_call: TRBV7-6; cdr3_aa: CASSLVEDSLLPDTF; cdr3_nt: TGTGCCAGCAGCTTAGTCGAGGATTCGCTACTTCCAGACACCTTC
clone_size: .; j_call: TRBJ2-3; cdr3_length: 16; d_call: TRBD2; v_call: TRBV7-6; cdr3_aa: CASSPRSGRATDTQYF; cdr3_nt: TGTGCCAGCAGCCCGAGAAGCGGGAGGGCCACAGATACGCAGTATTTT
clone_size: .; j_call: TRBJ2-7; cdr3_length: 14; d_call: TRBD1; v_call: TRBV29-1; cdr3_aa: CSVDLGTGGYEQYF; cdr3_nt: TGCAGCGTTGATTTGGGGACAGGGGGTTACGAGCAGTACTTC
clone_size: once; j_call: TRBJ2-3; cdr3_length: 16; d_call: TRBD2; v_call: TRBV4-2; cdr3_aa: CASSQEAGLSKYGQYF; cdr3_nt: TGTGCCAGCAGCCAAGAGGCGGGACTAAGCAAATACGGGCAGTATTTT
clone_size: .; j_call: TRBJ1-2; cdr3_length: 15; d_call: .; v_call: TRBV6-5; cdr3_aa: CASSYGRQNYNGYTF; cdr3_nt: TGTGCCAGCAGTTACGGGAGGCAGAACTATAATGGCTACACCTTC
clone_size: .; j_call: TRBJ2-2; cdr3_length: 18; d_call: TRBD1; v_call: TRBV28; cdr3_aa: CASNPFRDSLSNTGELFF; cdr3_nt: TGTGCCAGCAACCCATTTCGGGACAGCCTGTCGAACACCGGGGAGCTGTTTTTT
clone_size: .; j_call: TRBJ2-7; cdr3_length: 14; d_call: TRBD1; v_call: TRBV7-8; cdr3_aa: CASSPGQGKFEQYF; cdr3_nt: TGTGCCAGCAGCCCGGGACAGGGGAAATTCGAGCAGTACTTC
clone_size: .; j_call: TRBJ2-1; cdr3_length: 12; d_call: .; v_call: TRBV19; cdr3_aa: CASRAGYNEQFF; cdr3_nt: TGTGCCAGTAGGGCGGGCTACAATGAGCAGTTCTTC
clone_size: .; j_call: TRBJ2-7; cdr3_length: 13; d_call: .; v_call: TRBV11-2; cdr3_aa: CASSLVDSYEQYF; cdr3_nt: TGTGCCAGCAGCTTAGTAGACAGTTACGAGCAGTACTTC
clone_size: once; j_call: TRBJ2-1; cdr3_length: 14; d_call: TRBD2; v_call: TRBV6-5; cdr3_aa: CASSSSGTLNEQFF; cdr3_nt: TGTGCCAGCAGTTCTAGCGGGACCCTCAATGAGCAGTTCTTC
clone_size: .; j_call: TRBJ2-7; cdr3_length: 12; d_call: .; v_call: TRBV2; cdr3_aa: CAAVRGYNEQYF; cdr3_nt: TGTGCCGCCGTAAGGGGGTACAACGAGCAGTACTTC
clone_size: .; j_call: TRBJ2-1; cdr3_length: 16; d_call: .; v_call: TRBV18; cdr3_aa: CASSPPDTSSYNEQFF; cdr3_nt: TGTGCCAGCTCACCACCCGACACGAGCTCCTACAATGAGCAGTTCTTC
clone_size: .; j_call: TRBJ2-7; cdr3_length: 15; d_call: TRBD2; v_call: TRBV13; cdr3_aa: CASSFSGGAKGEQYF; cdr3_nt: TGTGCCAGCAGCTTTAGCGGGGGGGCAAAGGGCGAGCAGTACTTC
clone_size: once; j_call: TRBJ2-1; cdr3_length: 15; d_call: TRBD2; v_call: TRBV6-6; cdr3_aa: CASSSGAGGLNEQFF; cdr3_nt: TGTGCCAGCAGTTCCGGGGCGGGAGGCTTGAATGAGCAGTTCTTC
clone_size: few; j_call: TRBJ2-1; cdr3_length: 14; d_call: .; v_call: TRBV27; cdr3_aa: CASSFGSSYNEQFF; cdr3_nt: TGTGCCAGCAGTTTCGGGAGCTCCTACAATGAGCAGTTCTTC
clone_size: once; j_call: TRBJ2-5; cdr3_length: 16; d_call: TRBD1; v_call: TRBV3-1/TRBV3-2; cdr3_aa: CASSQYSTPGGETQYF; cdr3_nt: TGTGCCAGCAGCCAATATAGCACCCCAGGGGGAGAGACCCAGTACTTC
clone_size: .; j_call: TRBJ2-7; cdr3_length: 14; d_call: .; v_call: TRBV6-2/TRBV6-3; cdr3_aa: CASSYPPGAYEQYF; cdr3_nt: TGTGCCAGCAGTTACCCGCCGGGAGCCTACGAGCAGTACTTC
clone_size: few; j_call: TRBJ1-6; cdr3_length: 14; d_call: .; v_call: TRBV27; cdr3_aa: CASRTISYNSPLHF; cdr3_nt: TGTGCCAGCAGGACTATCTCCTATAATTCACCCCTCCACTTT
clone_size: .; j_call: TRBJ2-6; cdr3_length: 15; d_call: .; v_call: TRBV28; cdr3_aa: CASSLRSSGANVLTF; cdr3_nt: TGTGCCAGCAGTTTAAGGAGCTCTGGGGCCAACGTCCTGACTTTC
clone_size: .; j_call: TRBJ1-4; cdr3_length: 12; d_call: .; v_call: TRBV11-2; cdr3_aa: CASSFVGEKLFF; cdr3_nt: TGTGCCAGCAGCTTTGTCGGGGAAAAACTGTTTTTT
clone_size: .; j_call: TRBJ1-1; cdr3_length: 14; d_call: TRBD1; v_call: TRBV7-3; cdr3_aa: CASSLLPGTAEAFF; cdr3_nt: TGTGCCAGCAGCTTACTCCCGGGGACAGCTGAAGCTTTCTTT
clone_size: .; j_call: TRBJ2-7; cdr3_length: 14; d_call: .; v_call: TRBV9; cdr3_aa: CASSQAAGSYEQYF; cdr3_nt: TGTGCCAGCAGCCAGGCGGCGGGCTCCTACGAGCAGTACTTC